This TCR beta chain was found in a study of blood T cell repertoires in COVID-19. Germline CDR1 and CDR2: ENHRY and SYGVKD. The V end lost 0 bases, the J end lost 8 bases, and 19 bases lay between the germline ends. This CDR3 has 16 residues. Some clones are missing from TCRdb's copy, which holds only in-frame ones; the method was immunoSEQ multiplex PCR. The sample records some 320,000 clones, approximately 89% being singletons. This receptor was obtained from a woman in her twenties or thirties who had recovered from COVID-19. Sequenced: PBMCs or T cells enriched from blood (not recorded which). The J gene is TRBJ1-2, the V gene TRBV10-3; D remains ambiguous. In DNA, the CDR3 is TGTGCCATCAGTGAGTCGGGAGGGATGAGGATAGGAGGCTACACCTTC. Its translation: CAISESGGMRIGGYTF.